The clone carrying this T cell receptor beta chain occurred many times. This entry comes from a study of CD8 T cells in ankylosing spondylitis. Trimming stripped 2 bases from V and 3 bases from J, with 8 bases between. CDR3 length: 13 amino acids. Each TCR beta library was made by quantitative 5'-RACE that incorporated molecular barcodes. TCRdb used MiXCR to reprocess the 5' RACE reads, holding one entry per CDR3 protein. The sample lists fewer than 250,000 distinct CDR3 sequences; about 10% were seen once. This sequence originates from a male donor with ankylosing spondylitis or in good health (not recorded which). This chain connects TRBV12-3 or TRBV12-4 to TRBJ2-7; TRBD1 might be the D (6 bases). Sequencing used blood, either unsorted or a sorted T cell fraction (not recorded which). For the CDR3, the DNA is TGTGCCAGCAGTTTAAGGGGGAACTACGAGCAGTACTTC. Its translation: CASSLRGNYEQYF.